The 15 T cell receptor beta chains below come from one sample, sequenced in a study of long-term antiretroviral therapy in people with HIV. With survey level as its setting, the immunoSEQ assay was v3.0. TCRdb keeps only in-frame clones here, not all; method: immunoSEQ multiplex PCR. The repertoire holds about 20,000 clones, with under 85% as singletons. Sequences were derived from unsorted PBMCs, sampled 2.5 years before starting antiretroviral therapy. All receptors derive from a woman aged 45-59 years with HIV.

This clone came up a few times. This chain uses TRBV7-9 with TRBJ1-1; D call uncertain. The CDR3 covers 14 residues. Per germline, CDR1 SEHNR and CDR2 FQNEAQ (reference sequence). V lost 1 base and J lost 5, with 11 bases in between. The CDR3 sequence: CASSLGVGHTEAFF. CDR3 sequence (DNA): TGTGCCAGCAGCTTAGGGGTAGGTCATACTGAAGCTTTCTTT.

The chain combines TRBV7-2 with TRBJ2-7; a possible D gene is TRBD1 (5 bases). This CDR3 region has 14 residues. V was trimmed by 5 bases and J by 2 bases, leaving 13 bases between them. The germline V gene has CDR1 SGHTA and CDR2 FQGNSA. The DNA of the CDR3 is TGTGCCAGCAGCCCCCTGCAGGGTCCCTACGAGCAGTACTTC. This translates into CASSPLQGPYEQYF.

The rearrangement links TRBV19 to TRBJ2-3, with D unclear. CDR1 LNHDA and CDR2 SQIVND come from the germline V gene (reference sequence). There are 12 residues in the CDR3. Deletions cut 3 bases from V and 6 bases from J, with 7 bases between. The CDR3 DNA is TGTGCCAGTAGTATCAACGCGGATACGCAGTATTTT. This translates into CASSINADTQYF.

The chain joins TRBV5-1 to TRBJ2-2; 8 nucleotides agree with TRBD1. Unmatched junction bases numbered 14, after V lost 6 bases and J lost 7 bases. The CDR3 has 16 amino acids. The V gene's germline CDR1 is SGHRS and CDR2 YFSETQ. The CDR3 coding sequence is TGCGCCAGCACCCAATCGGGGCAGGGGGCTGGCGGGGAGCTGTTTTTT. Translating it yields CASTQSGQGAGGELFF.

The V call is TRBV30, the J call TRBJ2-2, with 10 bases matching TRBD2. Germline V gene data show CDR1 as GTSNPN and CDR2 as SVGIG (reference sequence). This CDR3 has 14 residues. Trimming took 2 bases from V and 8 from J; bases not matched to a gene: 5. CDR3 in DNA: TGTGCCTGGAGTCACAGCGGGGGGGCGGGGGAGCTGTTTTTT. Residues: CAWSHSGGAGELFF.

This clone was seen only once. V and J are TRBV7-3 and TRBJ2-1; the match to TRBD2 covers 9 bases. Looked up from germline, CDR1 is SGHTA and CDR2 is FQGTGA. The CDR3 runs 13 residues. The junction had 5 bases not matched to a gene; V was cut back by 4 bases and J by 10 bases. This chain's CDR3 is CASSSSGAREQFF. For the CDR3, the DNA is TGTGCCAGCAGCTCTAGCGGGGCCCGCGAGCAGTTCTTC.

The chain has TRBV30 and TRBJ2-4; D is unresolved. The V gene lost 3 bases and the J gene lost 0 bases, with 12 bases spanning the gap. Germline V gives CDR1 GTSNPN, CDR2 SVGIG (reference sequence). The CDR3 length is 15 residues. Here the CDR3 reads CAWRDPHLAKNIQYF. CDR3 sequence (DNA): TGTGCCTGGAGAGACCCCCATCTAGCCAAAAACATTCAGTACTTC.

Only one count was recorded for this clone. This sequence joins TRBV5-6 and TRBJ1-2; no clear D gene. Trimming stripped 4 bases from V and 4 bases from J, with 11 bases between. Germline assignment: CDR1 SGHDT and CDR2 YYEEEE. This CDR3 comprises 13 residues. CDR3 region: CASSPGGSYGYTF. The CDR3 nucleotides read TGTGCCAGCAGCCCGGGAGGTTCCTATGGCTACACCTTC. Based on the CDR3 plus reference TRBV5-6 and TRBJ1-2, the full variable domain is DAGVTQSPTHLIKTRGQQVTLRCSPKSGHDTVSWYQQALGQGPQFIFQYYEEEERQRGNFPDRFSGHQFPNYSSELNVNALLLGDSALYLCASSPGGSYGYTFGSGTRLTVV.

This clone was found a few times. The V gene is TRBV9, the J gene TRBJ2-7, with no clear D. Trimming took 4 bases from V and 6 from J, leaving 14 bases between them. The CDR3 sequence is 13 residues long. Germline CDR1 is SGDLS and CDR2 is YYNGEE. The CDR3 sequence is CASSNSDLSEQYF. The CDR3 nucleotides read TGTGCCAGCAGCAATTCGGACCTTTCCGAGCAGTACTTC.

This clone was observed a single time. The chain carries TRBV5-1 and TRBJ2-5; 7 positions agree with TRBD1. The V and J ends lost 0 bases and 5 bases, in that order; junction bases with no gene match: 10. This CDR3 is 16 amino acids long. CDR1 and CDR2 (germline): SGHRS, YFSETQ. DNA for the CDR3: TGCGCCAGCAGCTTGGCCGTTACAGGGGCCGGCGAGACCCAGTACTTC. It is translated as CASSLAVTGAGETQYF.

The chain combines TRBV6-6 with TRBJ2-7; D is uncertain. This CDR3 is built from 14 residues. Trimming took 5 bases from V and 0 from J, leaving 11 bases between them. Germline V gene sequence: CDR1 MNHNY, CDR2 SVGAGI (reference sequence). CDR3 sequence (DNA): TGTGCCAGCAGTCCCACTCAATCCTCCTACGAGCAGTACGTC. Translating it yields CASSPTQSSYEQYV.

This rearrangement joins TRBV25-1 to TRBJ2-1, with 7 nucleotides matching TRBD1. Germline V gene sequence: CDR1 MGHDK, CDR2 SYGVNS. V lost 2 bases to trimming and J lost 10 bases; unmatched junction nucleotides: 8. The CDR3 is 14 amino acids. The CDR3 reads CASSEPHDRDEQFF. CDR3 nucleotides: TGTGCCAGCAGTGAACCCCATGACAGGGACGAGCAGTTCTTC.

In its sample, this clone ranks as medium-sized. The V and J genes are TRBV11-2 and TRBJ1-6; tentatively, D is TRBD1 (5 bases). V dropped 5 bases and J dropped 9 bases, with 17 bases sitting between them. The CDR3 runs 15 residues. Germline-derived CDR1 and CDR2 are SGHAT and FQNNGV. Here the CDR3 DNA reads TGTGCCAGCAGCGAGAGTTGGGGGTTAACTTCACCCCTCCACTTT. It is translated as CASSESWGLTSPLHF. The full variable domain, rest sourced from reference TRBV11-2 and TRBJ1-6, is EAGVAQSPRYKIIEKRQSVAFWCNPISGHATLYWYQQILGQGPKLLIQFQNNGVVDDSQLPKDRFSAERLKGVDSTLKIQPAKLEDSAVYLCASSESWGLTSPLHFGNGTRLTVT.

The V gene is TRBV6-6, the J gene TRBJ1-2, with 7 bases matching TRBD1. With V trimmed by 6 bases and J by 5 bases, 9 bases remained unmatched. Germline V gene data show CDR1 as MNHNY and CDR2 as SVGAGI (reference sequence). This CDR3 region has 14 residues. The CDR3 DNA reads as TGTGCCAGCAGCATAGATGGGACAGTGTATGGCTACACCTTC. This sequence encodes CASSIDGTVYGYTF.

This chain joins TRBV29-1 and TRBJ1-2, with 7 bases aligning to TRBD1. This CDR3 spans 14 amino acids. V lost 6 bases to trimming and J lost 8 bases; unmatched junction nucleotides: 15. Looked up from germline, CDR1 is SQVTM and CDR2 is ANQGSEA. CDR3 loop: CSVGQSNQIDGYTF. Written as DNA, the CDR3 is TGCAGCGTGGGACAGTCAAATCAAATTGACGGCTACACCTTC.